The 4 T cell receptor beta chains in this list originate from one sample, sequenced in a study of molecular identifiers for immune sequencing clone quantification. TCRdb re-called the PCR reads through MiXCR, storing one row per CDR3 protein. The sample lists around 70,000 distinct CDR3 sequences, approximately 17% occurring once. Sequences were obtained from naive CD8+ T cells from blood, with Jurkat cell RNA spiked in. Subset reported: FACS-sorted CD8+CD4-CCR7+CD45RA+ naive T cells. These receptors all stem from a human donor in good health. Some libraries in this study had Jurkat cell RNA spiked in.

In its sample, this clonotype was seen a few times. The rearrangement joins TRBV28 to TRBJ2-7; no firm D call. The V end lost 3 bases, the J end lost 4 bases, and 7 bases lay between the germline ends. In germline, CDR1 is MDHEN, CDR2 SYDVKM. This CDR3 is 12 amino acids long. CDR3 coding DNA: TGTGCCAGCAGTTTTGTTTCTTACGAGCAGTACTTC. Amino acids: CASSFVSYEQYF.

In its sample, this clonotype was seen many times. The V gene is TRBV27, the J gene TRBJ2-7; D possibly corresponds to TRBD2 (6 bases). Per germline, CDR1 MNHEY and CDR2 SMNVEV (reference sequence). V was trimmed by 6 bases and J by 6 bases, leaving 18 bases between them. The CDR3 loop spans 14 amino acids. The CDR3 spells CASRDSGETVEQYF. CDR3 nucleotides: TGTGCCAGCAGAGATTCGGGGGAGACGGTCGAGCAGTACTTC.

This clonotype was detected a few times. A clone one base away is much larger, so this may be a read error. The chain combines TRBV4-3 with TRBJ2-3; D uncertain. V was cut by 3 bases and J by 1 base, with 11 bases left in between. Germline V gives CDR1 LGHNA, CDR2 YSLEER. This CDR3 contains 15 residues. This CDR3 reads CASSHTPLGTDTQYF. CDR3 in DNA: TGCGCCAGCAGCCATACACCGTTAGGCACAGATACGCAGTATTTT.

This clonotype was counted many times. The chain combines TRBV3-1 with TRBJ2-1, with D perhaps matching TRBD1 or TRBD2 (5 bases each). V was cut by 0 bases and J by 5 bases, with 11 bases left in between. CDR1 is LGHDT, CDR2 YNNKEL, per germline (reference sequence). The CDR3 runs 15 residues. CDR3 protein: CASSQDVGTNNEQFF. CDR3 sequence (DNA): TGTGCCAGCAGCCAAGATGTTGGGACCAACAATGAGCAGTTCTTC.